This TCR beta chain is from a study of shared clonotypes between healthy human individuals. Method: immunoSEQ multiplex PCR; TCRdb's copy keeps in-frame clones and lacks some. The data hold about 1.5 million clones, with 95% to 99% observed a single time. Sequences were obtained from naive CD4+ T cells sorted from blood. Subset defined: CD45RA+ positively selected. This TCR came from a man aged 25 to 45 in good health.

The DNA of the CDR3 is TGTGCCAGCAGCTTTGACCTTATTTACTATGGCTACACCTTC. This encodes CASSFDLIYYGYTF. This chain connects TRBV7-9 to TRBJ1-2; D is uncertain. Germline loops: CDR1 SEHNR, CDR2 FQNEAQ (reference sequence). V dropped 3 bases and J dropped 3 bases, with 11 bases sitting between them. The CDR3 contains 14 residues. The whole variable domain, filled in from reference TRBV7-9 and TRBJ1-2, reads DTGVSQNPRHKITKRGQNVTFRCDPISEHNRLYWYRQTLGQGPEFLTYFQNEAQLEKSRLLSDRFSAERPKGSFSTLEIQRTEQGDSAMYLCASSFDLIYYGYTFGSGTRLTVV.